Below, 23 T cell receptor beta chains from the same sample are listed, as sequenced in a study of OX40 agonist ivuxolimab in advanced cancers. TCRdb's copy holds only in-frame clones and misses some; the assay was immunoSEQ multiplex PCR. This sample yields roughly 53,000 clones, of which roughly 80% are seen a single time; around 4.3% belongs to the top ten. The sample in question was CD4+ or CD8+ T cells sorted from blood, obtained in a trial of the OX40 agonist ivuxolimab. The receptors come from an adult with an advanced solid tumor such as melanoma, head and neck, liver or kidney cancer.

The J gene is TRBJ2-4, the V gene TRBV30; 7 positions agree with TRBD2. The CDR3 is 19 residues long. Trimming took 0 bases from V and 0 from J; bases not matched to a gene: 14. In germline, CDR1 is GTSNPN, CDR2 SVGIG (reference sequence). CDR3: CAWSVWSGDVMLAKNIQYF. CDR3 DNA: TGTGCCTGGAGTGTATGGAGCGGGGACGTGATGCTAGCCAAAAACATTCAGTACTTC.

The chain uses TRBV29-1 and TRBJ2-5, with 10 positions matching TRBD1. The CDR3 runs 12 residues. The V segment lost 6 bases and the J segment 5 bases; nucleotides outside the gene matches: 3. CDR1 and CDR2 from the germline V gene are SQVTM and ANQGSEA. CDR3 amino acids: CSVATGGETQYF. CDR3 coding DNA: TGCAGCGTAGCGACAGGGGGCGAGACCCAGTACTTC.

The chain employs TRBV4-1 and TRBJ2-7; D is unclear. This CDR3 has 16 amino acids. Per germline, CDR1 MGHRA and CDR2 YSYEKL. V lost 0 bases and J 4 bases, leaving 16 bases between the germline ends. The CDR3 DNA sequence: TGCGCCAGCAGCCAAGATCACCCAGTTCCTACTTACGAGCAGTACTTC. Its protein product is CASSQDHPVPTYEQYF.

The gene calls are TRBV10-3 and TRBJ2-1; 11 bases align to TRBD2. The junction had 10 bases not matched to a gene; V was cut back by 0 bases and J by 6 bases. CDR1 and CDR2 from the germline V gene are ENHRY and SYGVKD. The CDR3 is 18 residues long. For the CDR3, the DNA is TGTGCCATCAGTGAGTCCCTTAGCGGGAGGGGTTCCGGCAATGAGCAGTTCTTC. This translates into CAISESLSGRGSGNEQFF.

This chain links TRBV5-4 with TRBJ2-7, with 9 positions matching TRBD2. This CDR3 is built from 13 residues. Germline V gene data show CDR1 as SGHNT and CDR2 as YYREEE (reference sequence). With 4 bases clipped from V and 7 bases from J, the junction kept 6 bases outside the gene matches. CDR3 sequence reads: CASSLAGRDEQYF. For the CDR3, the DNA is TGTGCCAGCAGCCTAGCGGGAAGGGATGAGCAGTACTTC.

Relative to its sample, this clone is medium-sized. The chain is built from TRBV11-3 and TRBJ2-7; 8 bases line up with TRBD1. The CDR3 is 16 residues long. V lost 5 bases to trimming and J lost 1 base; unmatched junction nucleotides: 10. Germline CDR1 SGHNT, CDR2 YENEEA. In DNA, the CDR3 is TGTGCCAGCAGCCAGGAAATGGGGACAGGTTCCTACGAGCAGTACTTC. This translates into CASSQEMGTGSYEQYF.

The chain is built from TRBV7-2 and TRBJ2-1; TRBD1 matches 10 bases. Germline V gives CDR1 SGHTA, CDR2 FQGNSA. Trimming at V came to 1 base and at J to 3 bases, leaving 6 bases not matched to a gene. This CDR3 spans 17 amino acids. The CDR3 DNA reads TGTGCCAGCAGCTTAGGTAGTGGGGACAGGGGCTACAATGAGCAGTTCTTC. Encoded protein: CASSLGSGDRGYNEQFF.

The V call is TRBV2, the J call TRBJ2-4; D could derive from TRBD1 or TRBD2 (6 bases each). Germline lookup yields CDR1 SNHLY and CDR2 FYNNEI. V was shortened by 7 bases and J by 0 bases, with 10 bases between the two germline ends. The CDR3 totals 14 residues. CDR3 sequence (DNA): TGTGCCAGCACCAGGGGACTAGCCAAAAACATTCAGTACTTC. It codes for CASTRGLAKNIQYF.

The chain employs TRBV11-3 and TRBJ2-7, with TRBD2 identical over 14 bases. The CDR3 is 17 amino acids. With V trimmed by 1 base and J by 5 bases, 7 bases remained unmatched. Germline CDR1 SGHNT, CDR2 YENEEA. CDR3 sequence reads: CASSLAGGLAGAHEQYF. The CDR3, as DNA: TGTGCCAGCAGCTTAGCAGGGGGACTAGCGGGAGCTCACGAGCAGTACTTC.

The rearrangement uses TRBV29-1 and TRBJ2-6; D remains ambiguous. Germline CDR1 reads SQVTM; CDR2 reads ANQGSEA. The CDR3 loop spans 14 amino acids. The V end lost 6 bases, the J end lost 0 bases, and 9 bases lay between the germline ends. The CDR3 nucleotides read TGCAGCGTCTCAGGAGACTCTGGGGCCAACGTCCTGACTTTC. Residues: CSVSGDSGANVLTF.

The rearrangement links TRBV18 to TRBJ2-1; D ambiguous. The germline V and J ends were trimmed by 0 bases and 3 bases, with 3 bases remaining between them. This CDR3 has 13 amino acids. In germline, CDR1 is KGHSH, CDR2 LQKENI. This CDR3 is CASSPPGYNEQFF. CDR3 bases: TGTGCCAGCTCACCACCGGGCTACAATGAGCAGTTCTTC.

V usage is TRBV10-2 and J usage is TRBJ2-7; 9 bases agree with TRBD2. Germline-derived CDR1 and CDR2 are WSHSY and SAAADI. This CDR3 contains 17 residues. The junction had 14 bases not matched to a gene; V was cut back by 3 bases and J by 5 bases. CDR3 region: CASSDLLASGKSNEQYF. CDR3 nucleotide sequence: TGCGCCAGCAGTGACTTATTGGCTAGCGGGAAGTCTAACGAGCAGTACTTC.

V gene TRBV28 combines with J gene TRBJ1-1; a weak D match, TRBD1 (5 bases). V was clipped by 8 bases and J by 1 base, with 14 bases between them. Germline V gene sequence: CDR1 MDHEN, CDR2 SYDVKM. This CDR3 has 14 amino acids. The CDR3: CASGEGARNTEAFF. In nucleotides, the CDR3 is TGTGCCAGCGGAGAAGGGGCGAGGAACACTGAAGCTTTCTTT.

This clone is a singleton in its sample. The rearrangement uses TRBV6-6 and TRBJ1-1; 9 bases agree with TRBD1. CDR3 length: 15 residues. The germline CDR1 and CDR2 sequences are MNHNY and SVGAGI (reference sequence). Germline trimming cut 0 bases from V and 5 bases from J; bases unmatched to any gene: 4. The CDR3 sequence is CASSYSTGGVTEAFF. DNA of the CDR3: TGTGCCAGCAGTTACTCAACAGGGGGCGTGACTGAAGCTTTCTTT.

This clone was found once. The chain recombines TRBV7-2 with TRBJ2-7; possibly TRBD1 for D (5 bases). V was clipped by 4 bases and J by 6 bases, with 16 bases between them. The germline V gene has CDR1 SGHTA and CDR2 FQGNSA. The CDR3 is 14 amino acids. The DNA of the CDR3 is TGTGCCAGCAGCTCTGTGGGGCGCTTGTCCGAGCAGTACTTC. Amino acid sequence: CASSSVGRLSEQYF.

This chain links TRBV27 with TRBJ1-2; 7 nucleotides align to TRBD1. Germline lookup yields CDR1 MNHEY and CDR2 SMNVEV (reference sequence). V shed 3 bases and J 4 bases; nucleotides not matched to a gene: 11. The CDR3 has 16 residues. The CDR3 loop is CASSFYDREGIYGYTF. CDR3 in DNA: TGTGCCAGCAGTTTTTACGACAGGGAGGGGATCTATGGCTACACCTTC.

The chain combines TRBV5-1 with TRBJ2-5, with D unresolved. Trimming pared 3 bases from V and 1 base from J, leaving 22 bases between. This CDR3 is built from 18 residues. Germline assignment: CDR1 SGHRS and CDR2 YFSETQ. The CDR3 sequence: CASSSFGGPPSPQETQYF. CDR3 nucleotides: TGCGCCAGCAGCTCATTTGGCGGTCCCCCCTCCCCCCAAGAGACCCAGTACTTC.

The rearrangement uses TRBV5-8 and TRBJ1-4; possible D gene TRBD1, 5 bases. Per germline, CDR1 SGHTS and CDR2 YDEGEE. V was shortened by 4 bases and J by 6 bases, with 16 bases between the two germline ends. The CDR3 sequence is 15 residues long. The CDR3 sequence is CASSGGSLADEKLFF. CDR3 DNA: TGTGCCAGCAGCGGGGGAAGTCTTGCGGATGAAAAACTGTTTTTT.

J is TRBJ1-1 and V is TRBV5-1; TRBD1 matches 7 bases. V was clipped by 3 bases and J by 8 bases; unmatched bases: 7. Germline CDR1 reads SGHRS; CDR2 reads YFSETQ. The CDR3 contains 13 residues. CDR3 nucleotide sequence: TGCGCCAGCAGCTGGGACAGTCCAACAGAAGCTTTCTTT. Translation: CASSWDSPTEAFF.

V usage is TRBV7-2 and J usage is TRBJ1-1; 11 nucleotides align to TRBD1. CDR1 is SGHTA, CDR2 FQGNSA, per germline. This CDR3 is built from 14 residues. Trimming removed 3 bases from V and 4 bases from J; junction bases left unmatched: 1. The CDR3 sequence: CASSLDRGPTEAFF. DNA for the CDR3: TGTGCCAGCAGCTTGGACAGGGGGCCCACTGAAGCTTTCTTT.

This clone was counted only a few times. The chain combines TRBV6-5 with TRBJ2-2; D unclear. V lost 6 bases and J 5 bases, leaving 10 bases between the germline ends. This CDR3 region has 13 residues. Per germline, CDR1 MNHEY and CDR2 SVGAGI. Here the CDR3 reads CASRPSKTGELFF. The CDR3 nucleotides are TGTGCCAGCAGGCCGTCAAAGACCGGGGAGCTGTTTTTT.

The rearrangement links TRBV7-2 to TRBJ1-1, with unresolved D. The germline V gene has CDR1 SGHTA and CDR2 FQGNSA. CDR3 length: 15 residues. V was shortened by 1 base and J by 1 base, with 10 bases between the two germline ends. Written as DNA, the CDR3 is TGTGCCAGCAGCTTAGAATTCCCGGGGAACACTGAAGCTTTCTTT. This sequence encodes CASSLEFPGNTEAFF.

V usage is TRBV4-1 and J usage is TRBJ2-7; D unclear. The germline CDR1 and CDR2 sequences are MGHRA and YSYEKL. V gave up 4 bases and J gave up 1 base, with 14 bases separating them. The CDR3 sequence is 15 residues long. CDR3 protein: CASSLSGTASYEQYF. The DNA of the CDR3 is TGCGCCAGCAGCCTTTCGGGCACAGCTTCCTACGAGCAGTACTTC.